The sequence of this T cell receptor beta chain was determined in a study of radiotherapy plus CTLA-4 blockade in lung cancer. Overall study: Among all patients, 18% showed objective responses, while 30% to 35% had disease control.

The table came from immunoSEQ multiplex PCR; TCRdb's copy has only in-frame clones and leaves some out. This sample has tens of thousands of clones, with around 90% found just once. This CDR3 region has 17 residues. V lost 4 bases, J lost 4 bases, and 11 bases stayed unmatched. Germline CDR1 WSHSY, CDR2 SAAADI. Material: peripheral blood, obtained from a patient treated with radiotherapy plus ipilimumab. The origin of this receptor is a human donor with non-small cell lung cancer who had stable disease on radiotherapy plus ipilimumab. The rearrangement joins TRBV10-2 to TRBJ2-5; 11 bases are a match to TRBD2. CDR3 nucleotide sequence: TGCGCCAGCAGTGGGACGGGGGTAGCGGGGGGGCGAGAGACCCAGTACTTC. It translates to CASSGTGVAGGRETQYF.